This T cell receptor (beta chain) derives from a study of shared clonotypes between healthy human individuals. Naive CD8 cells comprised CD45RO-negative, CCR7-positively selected cells, excluding terminally differentiated effector memory CD45RA+ cells. TCRdb's copy holds only in-frame clones and misses some; the assay was immunoSEQ multiplex PCR. The table includes 1.5 million to 2.5 million clones, approximately 95% detected once. Germline values: CDR1 SEHNR, CDR2 FQNEAQ (reference sequence). CDR3 length: 11 residues. Trimming took 8 bases from V and 8 from J; bases not matched to a gene: 3. The chain uses TRBV7-9 and TRBJ2-1, with 7 bases aligning to TRBD2. Specimen: naive CD8+ T cells sorted from blood. This clonotype originated in a man aged 18 to 30 in good health. DNA of the CDR3: TGTGCCAGCGGGGGAGGGGATGAGCAGTTCTTC. Encoded protein: CASGGGDEQFF.